Listed below are T cell receptor beta chains from one sample, sequenced in a study of blood T cell repertoires in COVID-19. Assay: immunoSEQ multiplex PCR; the TCRdb copy retains only in-frame clones and omits some. The sample has about 75,000 clones, about 90% seen once. Sample: peripheral blood. These receptors originate from a human donor in a cohort sampled during active COVID-19. The CDR3 runs from the conserved cysteine through the conserved F or W. D genes are given only for firm matches. Clone size is shown for a subset of rows, as once, few, many or a class of expanded clone.

d_gene | abundance | j_gene | v_gene | CDR3aa | CDR3nt
TRBD2 | - | TRBJ2-3 | TRBV7-2 | CASSWGGPRTDTQYF | TGTGCCAGCAGCTGGGGGGGACCACGCACAGATACGCAGTATTTT
TRBD1 | - | TRBJ1-6 | TRBV7-9 | CASSSGTGVNSPLHF | TGTGCCAGCAGCTCCGGGACAGGCGTGAATTCACCCCTCCACTTT
- | - | TRBJ1-6 | TRBV5-6 | CASNLGGGNSPLHF | TGTGCCAGCAACTTGGGAGGGGGAAATTCACCCCTCCACTTT
TRBD1 | - | TRBJ1-4 | TRBV5-4 | CASSLDRGREKLFF | TGTGCCAGCAGCCTCGACAGGGGACGGGAAAAACTGTTTTTT
TRBD2 | - | TRBJ2-5 | TRBV7-9 | CASSPSGGAQETQYF | TGTGCCAGCAGCCCTAGCGGGGGGGCTCAAGAGACCCAGTACTTC
TRBD1 | - | TRBJ2-1 | TRBV19 | CASSAAQGDNEQFF | TGTGCCAGTAGTGCGGCACAGGGGGACAATGAGCAGTTCTTC
TRBD2 | once | TRBJ2-7 | TRBV27 | CASSPLSSGTSYEQYF | TGTGCCAGCAGCCCCCTAAGCAGCGGGACCTCCTACGAGCAGTACTTC
- | - | TRBJ2-1 | TRBV6-2/TRBV6-3 | CASSRIWGDNEQFF | TGTGCCAGCAGTCGGATCTGGGGGGACAATGAGCAGTTCTTC
TRBD1 | - | TRBJ2-2 | TRBV2 | CASSEPRTGFIDTGELFF | TGTGCCAGCAGTGAACCGCGGACAGGGTTTATTGACACCGGGGAGCTGTTTTTT
TRBD2 | once | TRBJ2-1 | TRBV2 | CASSEILAGGREQFF | TGTGCCAGCAGTGAAATACTAGCGGGGGGGCGAGAGCAGTTCTTC
TRBD1 | - | TRBJ1-2 | TRBV5-1 | CASSLEGQNYGYTF | TGCGCCAGCAGCTTGGAGGGACAGAACTATGGCTACACCTTC
TRBD1 | - | TRBJ2-7 | TRBV6-6 | CASSYFDRGSYEQYF | TGTGCCAGCAGTTACTTTGACAGGGGTAGCTACGAGCAGTACTTC
- | - | TRBJ2-5 | TRBV5-1 | CASSLEFLGAQAQETQYF | TGCGCCAGCAGCTTGGAGTTTCTAGGGGCGCAGGCACAAGAGACCCAGTACTTC
TRBD1 | - | TRBJ1-1 | TRBV7-8 | CASSFRATGRSTEAFF | TGTGCCAGCAGCTTCCGCGCGACAGGGCGGAGCACTGAAGCTTTCTTT
TRBD2 | once | TRBJ2-5 | TRBV28 | CASSSPPGTSGTYQETQYF | TGTGCCAGCAGTTCCCCCCCCGGGACTAGCGGGACCTACCAAGAGACCCAGTACTTC
TRBD2 | - | TRBJ2-3 | TRBV5-4 | CASSLALTSGSSTDTQYF | TGTGCCAGCAGCTTGGCCCTAACTAGCGGGTCCTCCACAGATACGCAGTATTTT
TRBD1 | - | TRBJ2-1 | TRBV7-8 | CASKHPGQSYNEQFF | TGTGCCAGCAAGCACCCGGGACAGTCCTACAATGAGCAGTTCTTC
- | - | TRBJ2-7 | TRBV28 | CASSWERATEQYF | TGTGCCAGCAGTTGGGAGCGTGCGACCGAGCAGTACTTC
- | - | TRBJ2-1 | TRBV5-6 | CASSSALRAPNEQFF | TGTGCCAGCAGCTCGGCGCTCAGGGCACCCAATGAGCAGTTCTTC
- | - | TRBJ1-2 | TRBV18 | CASSPGTLATYGYTF | TGTGCCAGCTCACCCGGGACACTTGCTACCTATGGCTACACCTTC
- | - | TRBJ2-1 | TRBV4-1 | CASSRGTSSDNEQFF | TGCGCCAGCAGCAGAGGGACTTCCTCCGACAATGAGCAGTTCTTC
- | - | TRBJ2-7 | TRBV6-2/TRBV6-3 | CASSPGGGRFYEQYF | TGTGCCAGCAGTCCCGGCGGCGGGCGATTCTACGAGCAGTACTTC
- | once | TRBJ1-2 | TRBV6-2/TRBV6-3 | CASSTNRDTLMAYGYTF | TGTGCCAGCAGTACGAACCGGGACACCCTTATGGCCTATGGCTACACCTTC
TRBD2 | - | TRBJ2-7 | TRBV18 | CASSPDGTRSYEQYF | TGTGCCAGCTCACCGGACGGGACTAGGAGCTACGAGCAGTACTTC
- | - | TRBJ2-3 | TRBV30 | CAWSRRGLGTDTQYF | TGTGCCTGGAGTAGAAGGGGTTTGGGCACAGATACGCAGTATTTT
- | - | TRBJ2-3 | TRBV7-9 | CASSAWVSASGTDTQYF | TGTGCCAGCAGCGCCTGGGTGAGTGCCTCGGGGACAGATACGCAGTATTTT
- | - | TRBJ2-2 | TRBV5-1 | CASSLGVNTGELFF | TGCGCCAGCAGCTTGGGAGTGAACACCGGGGAGCTGTTTTTT
- | - | TRBJ2-7 | TRBV6-2/TRBV6-3 | CASSYFRTTPYEQYF | TGTGCCAGCAGTTATTTCCGGACAACCCCCTACGAGCAGTACTTC
TRBD2 | - | TRBJ2-7 | TRBV9 | CASSARERGSYEQYF | TGTGCCAGCAGCGCGAGGGAGCGGGGGAGCTACGAGCAGTACTTC
TRBD1 | - | TRBJ1-2 | TRBV19 | CASRDRRTGKGYTF | TGTGCCAGTAGGGACCGGCGGACAGGGAAGGGCTACACCTTC
- | - | TRBJ2-6 | TRBV3-1/TRBV3-2 | CASSQVVGRSSSGANVLTF | TGTGCCAGCAGCCAAGTAGTGGGTAGGAGTTCCTCTGGGGCCAACGTCCTGACTTTC
- | - | TRBJ2-4 | TRBV9 | CASSVGGVRDIQYF | TGTGCCAGCAGCGTAGGGGGAGTAAGAGACATTCAGTACTTC
TRBD2 | once | TRBJ2-7 | TRBV4-1 | CASSQATSGRGEQYF | TGCGCCAGCAGCCAGGCAACTAGCGGGAGGGGGGAGCAGTACTTC
- | - | TRBJ1-2 | TRBV3-1/TRBV3-2 | CASSHAASGYGYTF | TGTGCCAGCAGCCACGCGGCTTCTGGCTATGGCTACACCTTC
- | - | TRBJ2-4 | TRBV3-1/TRBV3-2 | CASSQGQPTRNIQYF | TGTGCCAGCAGCCAAGGACAGCCTACCAGAAACATTCAGTACTTC
- | - | TRBJ2-7 | TRBV7-9 | CASSLGRYEQYF | TGTGCCAGCAGCTTAGGTCGCTACGAGCAGTACTTC